This T cell receptor beta chain is drawn from a study of cytomegalovirus exposure and HLA in healthy donors. In the study overall: Genotyping of some 400 donors showed that around 85% belonged to the Caucasian-associated ancestry cluster.

With regard to this clone: What it binds is not known.

Notes on the study in general: A prior analysis recorded that most TCR beta V segments were productive about 87% or about 30% of the time.

Germline V gene data show CDR1 as LNHDA and CDR2 as SQIVND (reference sequence). This CDR3 contains 18 residues. V gave up 5 bases and J gave up 0 bases; unmatched junction bases: 11. The PCR made use of 60 Vbeta and 13 Jbeta primers. Using immunoSEQ multiplex PCR, the repertoire was profiled, and TCRdb retains in-frame clones only, with some absent. The table includes 85,000 to 130,000 clones, less than 85% detected once. Sample: PBMCs. This chain joins TRBV19 and TRBJ2-1, with TRBD2 identical over 9 bases. The receptor was isolated from a woman aged 18-29 years in good health and CMV-seropositive. The DNA for the CDR3 is TGTGCCAGTAGTGCCAGCTTGACTAGCGGAACCTCCTACAATGAGCAGTTCTTC. This codes for CASSASLTSGTSYNEQFF.